Within the sample, the clone carrying this T cell receptor (beta chain) is medium-sized. What it recognizes is unknown. Whole-study findings and limits: Tumor-infiltrating Treg TCR alpha and beta sequences overlapped most with tumor naive CD4+ T cells, then blood naive. In terms of TCR gene usage, tumor memory CD4+ T cells clustered together with blood and lymph node memory CD4+ cells, as well as with lymph node naive CD4+ cells.

TRBV12-4/TRBJ1-2 clonotypes were amplified with adaptor-ligated barcode primers. In TCRdb, the multiplex PCR reads were re-called with MiXCR into one record per CDR3 protein. The sample has 1,500 to 2,500 distinct CDR3 sequences, over 1% seen once; the top ten hold around 18%. The V end was cut by 6 bases, the J end by 4 bases, with 15 bases between. The CDR3 extends over 14 amino acids. This clonotype was obtained from a female donor with breast cancer. The specimen sequenced was naive CD4+ T cells sorted from blood. Stated subset: naive CD4+ T cells, CD4+CD45RA+CD25-. V is TRBV12-3 or TRBV12-4 and J is TRBJ1-2; TRBD1 might be the D (6 bases). In DNA form, the CDR3 reads TGTGCCAGCAGCCCACAGGGTTTCGGCTATGGCTACACCTTC. Translated: CASSPQGFGYGYTF.